The 30 T cell receptor beta chains listed next were all sequenced from one sample in a study of T cell responses to AZD1222 COVID-19 vaccine. Measured with immunoSEQ multiplex PCR; TCRdb has only the in-frame clones, and not every one. This table holds approximately 77,000 clones, about 91% found once. The starting material was peripheral blood, obtained on day 0 of MenACWY control vaccination. These receptors were obtained from an adult in good health.

CDR3 region: CASSWGDRNYGYTF. The DNA for the CDR3 is TGCGCCAGCAGCTGGGGGGACAGGAACTATGGCTACACCTTC. The V gene is TRBV5-1, the J gene TRBJ1-2, with 8 bases lining up with TRBD1. The germline V gene encodes CDR1 SGHRS and CDR2 YFSETQ. J was trimmed by 2 bases and V by 3 bases; bases with no gene match: 3. The CDR3 extends over 14 amino acids.

A single count supports this clone. The rearrangement joins TRBV7-2 to TRBJ2-7, with 8 bases matching TRBD2. There are 15 residues in the CDR3. The junction had 7 bases not matched to a gene; V was cut back by 2 bases and J by 4 bases. Per germline, CDR1 SGHTA and CDR2 FQGNSA. CDR3 amino acids: CASSLPAGGVYEQYF. CDR3 DNA: TGTGCCAGCAGCTTACCCGCCGGGGGGGTGTACGAGCAGTACTTC.

The V and J genes are TRBV7-9 and TRBJ1-2, with TRBD1 matching over 7 bases. This CDR3 region has 14 residues. CDR1 is SEHNR, CDR2 FQNEAQ, per germline (reference sequence). After removal of 1 base from V and 6 bases from J, the junction contained 5 bases not matched to a gene. In DNA form, the CDR3 reads TGTGCCAGCAGCTTAGTAGGGGGCTTCGATGGCTACACCTTC. Amino acid sequence: CASSLVGGFDGYTF.

The chain combines TRBV11-2 with TRBJ1-1; D is possibly TRBD1 (6 bases). With 5 bases removed from V and 4 bases from J, the gap between germline ends came to 14 bases. Germline loops: CDR1 SGHAT, CDR2 FQNNGV. The CDR3 runs 14 residues. Here the CDR3 reads CASSTQGYTTEAFF. The DNA for the CDR3 is TGTGCCAGCAGCACACAGGGTTATACCACTGAAGCTTTCTTT.

The chain employs TRBV5-8 and TRBJ1-5; 7 bases match TRBD1. The CDR3 runs 14 residues. V lost 4 bases, J lost 6 bases, and 7 bases stayed unmatched. The germline V gene has CDR1 SGHTS and CDR2 YDEGEE. Here the CDR3 DNA reads TGTGCCAGCAGCACCGGACAGGATGGTCAGCCCCAGCATTTT. Its protein product is CASSTGQDGQPQHF. Full variable domain (outside the CDR3, taken from reference TRBV5-8 and TRBJ1-5): EAGVTQSPTHLIKTRGQQATLRCSPISGHTSVYWYQQALGLGLQFLLWYDEGEERNRGNFPPRFSGRQFPNYSSELNVNALELEDSALYLCASSTGQDGQPQHFGDGTRLSIL.

The chain uses TRBV7-3 and TRBJ2-1; the D is unclear. V lost 3 bases to trimming and J lost 6 bases, with 6 bases between them. Germline V lookup: CDR1 SGHTA, CDR2 FQGTGA. This CDR3 is 12 amino acids long. The CDR3 here is CASSLMGNEQFF. In DNA form, the CDR3 reads TGTGCCAGCAGCTTGATGGGCAATGAGCAGTTCTTC. Based on the CDR3 plus reference TRBV7-3 and TRBJ2-1, the full variable domain is GAGVSQTPSNKVTEKGKYVELRCDPISGHTALYWYRQSLGQGPEFLIYFQGTGAADDSGLPNDRFFAVRPEGSVSTLKIQRTERGDSAVYLCASSLMGNEQFFGPGTRLTVL.

The CDR3 region has the DNA TGTGCCAGCAGTCTAAATAGCGGGGAACAGTACTTC. It specifies CASSLNSGEQYF. V usage is TRBV27 and J usage is TRBJ2-7; 8 bases match TRBD2. The CDR3 runs to 12 residues. The ends lost 5 bases at V and 10 bases at J; junction bases unmatched: 7. The V gene's germline CDR1 is MNHEY and CDR2 SMNVEV (reference sequence).

The V gene is TRBV6-6, the J gene TRBJ1-5; tentative D call: TRBD1 (5 bases). Trimming pared 2 bases from V and 0 bases from J, leaving 8 bases between. The CDR3 spans 15 residues. Germline-derived CDR1 and CDR2 are MNHNY and SVGAGI (reference sequence). In DNA form, the CDR3 reads TGTGCCAGCAGTTACGTTCAGGGTAGCAATCAGCCCCAGCATTTT. It specifies CASSYVQGSNQPQHF.

This clone has a single count. The chain uses TRBV3-1 (or the pseudogene TRBV3-2) and TRBJ2-1; unclear D gene. The CDR3 is made up of 16 amino acids. V was clipped by 3 bases and J by 1 base, with 13 bases between them. In germline, CDR1 is LGHDT, CDR2 YNNKEL (reference sequence). The CDR3 sequence is CASSHPGRASYNEQFF. The CDR3 nucleotides read TGTGCCAGCAGCCACCCCGGTCGAGCATCCTACAATGAGCAGTTCTTC.

J is TRBJ2-7 and V is TRBV19, with D tentatively TRBD1 (5 bases). Trimming removed 4 bases from V and 1 base from J, with 11 bases in between. Germline V CDR1 and CDR2: LNHDA, SQIVND (reference sequence). The CDR3 covers 14 residues. The chain's CDR3 is CASSTPTDSYEQYF. The CDR3 bases are TGTGCCAGTAGTACCCCGACAGATTCCTACGAGCAGTACTTC.

The V and J genes are TRBV6-5 and TRBJ2-2; D uncertain. The germline CDR1 and CDR2 sequences are MNHEY and SVGAGI. V lost 6 bases and J 4 bases, leaving 9 bases between the germline ends. This CDR3 region has 13 residues. The DNA for the CDR3 is TGTGCCAGCAGCCCCCCCCGCACCGGGGAGCTGTTTTTT. It codes for CASSPPRTGELFF.

This sequence joins TRBV25-1 and TRBJ1-6; 8 bases agree with TRBD1. The J segment lost 9 bases and the V segment lost 6 bases, leaving 10 bases of the junction unmatched. The CDR3 has 15 amino acids. CDR1 and CDR2 (germline): MGHDK, SYGVNS. The CDR3 is CASSRPGQVLSPLHF. For the CDR3, the DNA is TGTGCCAGCAGCCGACCGGGACAGGTTCTTTCACCCCTCCACTTT.

The chain is built from TRBV28 and TRBJ1-5; D is undetermined. CDR1 is MDHEN and CDR2 is SYDVKM in the germline V gene. V lost 2 bases, J lost 5 bases, and 10 bases lay in between. The CDR3 consists of 14 residues. The CDR3 reads CASSLLPEYQPQHF. The CDR3 region has the DNA TGTGCCAGCAGTTTACTGCCAGAGTATCAGCCCCAGCATTTT.

As concerns this clone: Mismatch with germline at one junction end may stem from a read error. This chain links TRBV28 with TRBJ1-1, with D unclear. This CDR3 comprises 16 residues. Germline lookup yields CDR1 MDHEN and CDR2 SYDVKM. CDR3 sequence reads: CASRGGQAALNTETFF. The CDR3 coding sequence is TGTGCCAGCAGGGGCGGTCAGGCGGCTCTGAACACTGAAACTTTCTTT.

V gene TRBV7-8 combines with J gene TRBJ1-1; weak D call: TRBD1 (6 bases). Germline V gene lookup returns CDR1 SGHVS and CDR2 FQNEAQ. Trimming shortened V by 1 base and J by 5 bases, and 14 bases separated the two germline ends. This CDR3 is 15 amino acids long. The CDR3 loop is CASSLETGRLTEAFF. CDR3 DNA: TGTGCCAGCAGCTTAGAGACAGGACGATTAACTGAAGCTTTCTTT.

V usage is TRBV13 and J usage is TRBJ2-7, with a tentative D call TRBD1 (6 bases). The CDR3 length is 13 residues. In germline, CDR1 is PRHDT, CDR2 FYEKMQ (reference sequence). V lost 5 bases and J 3 bases, leaving 11 bases between the germline ends. CDR3 DNA sequence: TGTGCCAGCAGCATACAGGGTATCTACGAGCAGTACTTC. This gives the protein CASSIQGIYEQYF.

This chain uses TRBV19 with TRBJ2-1; 7 bases line up with TRBD1. With 9 bases clipped from V and 4 bases from J, the junction kept 6 bases outside the gene matches. Germline CDR1 LNHDA, CDR2 SQIVND (reference sequence). The CDR3 is 13 amino acids. The CDR3 sequence is CARKGQTYNEQFF. The CDR3 DNA follows: TGTGCCAGGAAGGGACAGACGTACAATGAGCAGTTCTTC.

The chain combines TRBV19 with TRBJ2-1; no clear D. CDR3 length: 14 amino acids. The V gene lost 3 bases and the J gene lost 4 bases, with 10 bases spanning the gap. CDR1 and CDR2 from the germline V gene are LNHDA and SQIVND (reference sequence). This CDR3 reads CASSMGGPYNEQFF. The CDR3, as DNA: TGTGCCAGTAGTATGGGTGGCCCGTACAATGAGCAGTTCTTC.

A remark on this clone: The sample contains more than one DNA sequence encoding this CDR3. The chain has TRBV7-3 and TRBJ2-1; possibly TRBD2 for D (6 bases). The CDR3 has 13 amino acids. Deletions cut 2 bases from V and 6 bases from J, with 8 bases between. Germline V gene data show CDR1 as SGHTA and CDR2 as FQGTGA. The CDR3 spells CASSLGGLNEQFF. CDR3 nucleotides: TGTGCCAGCAGCTTAGGGGGACTCAATGAGCAGTTCTTC.

The chain has TRBV29-1 and TRBJ2-4; the D call may be TRBD1 or TRBD2 (5 bases each). Germline V gene lookup returns CDR1 SQVTM and CDR2 ANQGSEA. The CDR3 length is 12 residues. Deletions cut 4 bases from V and 7 bases from J, with 11 bases between. CDR3 loop: CSVAGTDNIQYF. The CDR3 DNA is TGCAGCGTTGCTGGGACGGATAACATTCAGTACTTC.

This rearrangement joins TRBV3-1 (or the pseudogene TRBV3-2) to TRBJ2-5; the D is unclear. V shed 2 bases and J shed 12 bases, with 16 bases lying between them. CDR1 is LGHDT and CDR2 is YNNKEL in the germline V gene (reference sequence). The length of the CDR3 is 13 residues. CDR3 DNA: TGTGCCAGCAGCCAACGCCTGATACAAGGAAAGTACTTC. The encoded protein is CASSQRLIQGKYF.

This chain connects TRBV11-3 to TRBJ2-3; TRBD1 aligns across 8 bases. Per the germline V gene, CDR1 is SGHNT and CDR2 is YENEEA. V gave up 6 bases and J gave up 0 bases; unmatched junction bases: 5. This CDR3 comprises 15 residues. The CDR3 DNA reads as TGTGCCAGCAGTCAGAGACAGGGGAGCACAGATACGCAGTATTTT. As protein: CASSQRQGSTDTQYF.

CDR3 in amino acids: CAWSVRTGDYEQYF. CDR3 in DNA: TGTGCCTGGAGTGTACGGACAGGGGATTACGAGCAGTACTTC. The genes are TRBV30 and TRBJ2-7; 9 bases map to TRBD1. The trim removed 0 bases at V and 4 bases at J, leaving 4 bases unmatched. Germline CDR1 is GTSNPN and CDR2 is SVGIG (reference sequence). The CDR3 spans 14 residues.

This rearrangement joins TRBV28 to TRBJ2-7, with TRBD2 identical over 7 bases. V was clipped by 7 bases and J by 3 bases; unmatched bases: 12. The CDR3 length is 15 residues. CDR1 is MDHEN and CDR2 is SYDVKM in the germline V gene. The CDR3 reads CASTLSSSGNYEQYF. Here the CDR3 DNA reads TGTGCCAGCACCCTTTCCTCTAGCGGTAACTACGAGCAGTACTTC.

V gene TRBV7-2 combines with J gene TRBJ2-7, with 8 bases lining up with TRBD1. The CDR3 spans 14 residues. Germline V gives CDR1 SGHTA, CDR2 FQGNSA. V shed 5 bases and J 1 base; nucleotides not matched to a gene: 4. CDR3 nucleotide sequence: TGTGCCAGCAGCACCGACAGGGGATCCTACGAGCAGTACTTC. Protein sequence: CASSTDRGSYEQYF.

This chain uses TRBV19 with TRBJ1-3; D perhaps matches TRBD1 (6 bases). Trimming stripped 7 bases from V and 1 base from J, with 20 bases between. The CDR3 is 17 residues long. From germline, CDR1 is LNHDA and CDR2 SQIVND (reference sequence). In nucleotides, the CDR3 is TGTGCCAGTATGGTCCGAACAGGGAAGCGGTCTGGAAACACCATATATTTT. Its protein product is CASMVRTGKRSGNTIYF.

This chain joins TRBV7-2 and TRBJ1-1; no reliable D call. This CDR3 is 11 amino acids long. Trimming pared 7 bases from V and 3 bases from J, leaving 6 bases between. CDR1 SGHTA and CDR2 FQGNSA come from the germline V gene. The CDR3 reads CASIRDTEAFF. The CDR3 DNA reads TGTGCCAGCATTAGGGACACTGAAGCTTTCTTT.

This clone has just one count. The chain recombines TRBV28 with TRBJ1-2; D not resolved. The germline CDR1 and CDR2 sequences are MDHEN and SYDVKM. Trimming took 3 bases from V and 2 from J, leaving 10 bases between them. The CDR3 covers 14 residues. CDR3 residues: CASSFPWSNYGYTF. In DNA form, the CDR3 reads TGTGCCAGCAGTTTTCCGTGGAGCAACTATGGCTACACCTTC.

The V call is TRBV19, the J call TRBJ2-1, with TRBD2 matching over 8 bases. The CDR3 consists of 14 residues. The V gene end was trimmed by 5 bases and the J gene end by 6 bases; junction bases not matched to a gene: 6. The germline V gene has CDR1 LNHDA and CDR2 SQIVND (reference sequence). In DNA, the CDR3 is TGTGCCAGTAGTGTCACCGGGACTAGCAATGAGCAGTTCTTC. It is translated as CASSVTGTSNEQFF.

This chain uses TRBV5-6 with TRBJ2-7; unclear D gene. V gave up 4 bases and J gave up 0 bases, with 11 bases separating them. This CDR3 has 14 amino acids. Per the germline V gene, CDR1 is SGHDT and CDR2 is YYEEEE. CDR3 nucleotide sequence: TGTGCCAGCAGCGCGGACCTGAGCTCCTACGAGCAGTACTTC. As protein: CASSADLSSYEQYF.